A single sample is the source of the 21 T cell receptor beta chains below, sequenced in a study of identical twins. Each CDR3 protein is one row after TCRdb ran MiXCR on the 5' RACE reads. Of 450,000 or so distinct CDR3 sequences detected, 13% to 15% appear once; the ten largest clones hold 0.8% to 1%. These records were also assigned to another study, of yellow fever vaccine responses in identical twins.

Sequencing input: CD4+ T cells sorted from blood. Receptor source: a woman aged 18-29 years in good health.

This clonotype occurred a few times. This chain uses TRBV9 with TRBJ2-7, with 10 bases identical to TRBD2. Germline assignment: CDR1 SGDLS and CDR2 YYNGEE. The CDR3 consists of 17 residues. After removal of 2 bases from V and 7 bases from J, the junction contained 15 bases not matched to a gene. The CDR3 protein is CASSVPRKAGGPVEQYF. CDR3 sequence (DNA): TGTGCCAGCAGCGTTCCCAGAAAAGCGGGAGGGCCTGTTGAGCAGTACTTC.

This clonotype was observed a few times. V gene TRBV12-3 or TRBV12-4 combines with J gene TRBJ1-6; TRBD1 might be the D (6 bases). The germline V and J ends were trimmed by 1 base and 7 bases, with 11 bases remaining between them. The CDR3 has 15 amino acids. The CDR3 DNA follows: TGTGCCAGCAGTTTAGAAGGGGGTAAGAATTCACCCCTCCACTTT. It is translated as CASSLEGGKNSPLHF.

This clonotype was seen only a few times. This rearrangement joins TRBV3-1 to TRBJ1-6; D is uncertain. Germline V gives CDR1 LGHDT, CDR2 YNNKEL (reference sequence). This CDR3 has 15 amino acids. V was pared by 1 base and J by 10 bases, with 14 bases between. The CDR3 protein is CASSQARGTDSPLHF. The CDR3 region has the DNA TGTGCCAGCAGCCAAGCCCGGGGAACTGACTCACCCCTCCACTTT.

At least ten counts were recorded for this clonotype. This chain joins TRBV4-3 and TRBJ2-5, with TRBD2 matching 10 bases. Losses at the gene ends were 2 bases for V and 5 bases for J; bases not matched to a gene: 5. Germline values: CDR1 LGHNA, CDR2 YSLEER. The length of the CDR3 is 15 residues. The CDR3 loop is CASSQTAGGGETQYF. CDR3 DNA sequence: TGCGCCAGCAGCCAAACAGCGGGAGGGGGGGAGACCCAGTACTTC.

V usage is TRBV27 and J usage is TRBJ2-4, with TRBD2 matching 14 bases. This CDR3 is built from 13 residues. Germline CDR1 MNHEY, CDR2 SMNVEV (reference sequence). Trimming at V came to 4 bases and at J to 10 bases, leaving 0 bases not matched to a gene. This chain's CDR3 is CASSWTSGGIQYF. CDR3 DNA: TGTGCCAGCAGTTGGACTAGCGGGGGGATTCAGTACTTC.

Many counts were recorded for this clonotype. J is TRBJ2-7 and V is TRBV18; 10 positions agree with TRBD1. Trimming removed 7 bases from V and 5 bases from J; junction bases left unmatched: 2. The CDR3 is 12 residues long. Germline-derived CDR1 and CDR2 are KGHSH and LQKENI. This CDR3 is CASWDRGNEQYF. The CDR3 nucleotides read TGTGCCAGCTGGGACAGGGGAAACGAGCAGTACTTC.

In this sample, this clonotype turned up many times. The chain uses TRBV5-1 and TRBJ1-6, with D tentatively TRBD1 (5 bases). The V end lost 4 bases, the J end lost 0 bases, and 11 bases lay between the germline ends. The CDR3 sequence is 16 residues long. Germline V gives CDR1 SGHRS, CDR2 YFSETQ. CDR3 sequence reads: CASSLDRSSYNSPLHF. The CDR3, as DNA: TGCGCCAGCAGCCTCGACAGAAGCTCCTATAATTCACCCCTCCACTTT.

This clonotype was recorded a few times. CDR3: CASTSASSYNEQFF. As DNA, the CDR3 is TGTGCCAGCACCTCGGCGAGCTCCTACAATGAGCAGTTCTTC. The chain recombines TRBV6-1 with TRBJ2-1; D ambiguous. With 7 bases removed from V and 0 bases from J, the gap between germline ends came to 10 bases. Germline CDR1 and CDR2: MNHNS and SASEGT. The CDR3 has 14 amino acids.

The V and J genes are TRBV20-1 and TRBJ2-3; D is unresolved. The CDR3 covers 13 residues. Germline V lookup: CDR1 DFQATT, CDR2 SNEGSKA (reference sequence). V was cut by 2 bases and J by 2 bases, with 8 bases left in between. The CDR3 is CSARPRPTDTQYF. CDR3 nucleotide sequence: TGCAGTGCTAGACCCCGCCCCACAGATACGCAGTATTTT.

This clonotype turned up a few times. The gene calls are TRBV10-3 and TRBJ2-1; D ambiguous. The germline CDR1 and CDR2 sequences are ENHRY and SYGVKD. V lost 0 bases and J 6 bases, leaving 9 bases between the germline ends. The CDR3 is 14 residues long. The CDR3 spells CAISESPLLNEQFF. The DNA of the CDR3 is TGTGCCATCAGTGAGTCCCCCTTACTCAATGAGCAGTTCTTC.

The table lists this clonotype with a few counts. The V call is TRBV7-8, the J call TRBJ2-7; 12 bases fit TRBD2. Germline loops: CDR1 SGHVS, CDR2 FQNEAQ. This CDR3 is 18 amino acids long. The trim removed 4 bases at V and 0 bases at J, leaving 10 bases unmatched. The CDR3 coding sequence is TGTGCCAGCAGCTCCATGGGACTAGCGGGCATGATCTCCTACGAGCAGTACTTC. Its protein product is CASSSMGLAGMISYEQYF.

The chain carries TRBV23-1 and TRBJ2-7; D is ambiguous. TRBV23-1 carries the ORF label, with uncertain function. The V and J ends lost 6 bases and 7 bases respectively, with 16 bases between them. The CDR3 sequence is 13 residues long. The CDR3, as DNA: TGCGCCAGCAGGCGGACCGAACCGGTAGAGCAGTACTTC. Translation gives CASRRTEPVEQYF.

A few counts support this clonotype. The V gene is TRBV28, the J gene TRBJ2-5; 9 bases map to TRBD1. The V segment lost 5 bases and the J segment 4 bases; nucleotides outside the gene matches: 5. The germline V gene encodes CDR1 MDHEN and CDR2 SYDVKM. The CDR3 has 14 residues. The CDR3 reads CASSAPGQGETQYF. CDR3 nucleotides: TGTGCCAGCAGTGCCCCGGGACAGGGAGAGACCCAGTACTTC.

V and J are TRBV7-2 and TRBJ2-5, with TRBD2 as a possible D gene (7 bases). The CDR3 is 16 residues long. Trimming took off 1 base at V and 5 bases at J, with 17 bases between the two ends. Looked up from germline, CDR1 is SGHTA and CDR2 is FQGNSA. The CDR3 protein is CASSLEAGKGGETQYF. The CDR3, as DNA: TGTGCCAGCAGCTTAGAGGCGGGCAAGGGGGGGGAGACCCAGTACTTC. The full variable domain, in which reference TRBV7-2 and TRBJ2-5 provide the parts outside the CDR3, is GAGVSQSPSNKVTEKGKDVELRCDPISGHTALYWYRQSLGQGLEFLIYFQGNSAPDKSGLPSDRFSAERTGGSVSTLTIQRTQQEDSAVYLCASSLEAGKGGETQYFGPGTRLLVL.

This clonotype was observed a handful of times. The chain joins TRBV12-3 or TRBV12-4 to TRBJ2-7; possible D gene TRBD1, 6 bases. The CDR3 consists of 16 residues. V dropped 3 bases and J dropped 0 bases, with 15 bases sitting between them. This CDR3 reads CASSFWDMPNSYEQYF. The CDR3 bases are TGTGCCAGCAGTTTCTGGGACATGCCGAACTCCTACGAGCAGTACTTC.

This chain links TRBV19 with TRBJ1-5; perhaps TRBD1 as D (6 bases). The CDR3 contains 15 residues. Germline V CDR1 and CDR2: LNHDA, SQIVND (reference sequence). V shed 4 bases and J shed 2 bases, with 12 bases lying between them. For the CDR3, the DNA is TGTGCCAGTAGTACCGGAAACAGGGGCAATCAGCCCCAGCATTTT. Its protein is CASSTGNRGNQPQHF.

This clonotype was found a few times. The chain carries TRBV6-1 and TRBJ2-6; no clear D. This CDR3 has 17 residues. CDR1 is MNHNS, CDR2 SASEGT, per germline. The V gene lost 7 bases and the J gene lost 0 bases, with 16 bases spanning the gap. CDR3 in amino acids: CASNNGGRNSGANVLTF. The CDR3 DNA is TGTGCCAGCAACAACGGCGGACGGAACTCTGGGGCCAACGTCCTGACTTTC.

This clonotype was observed many times. Here the CDR3 reads CASSEGGTDTQYF. The CDR3 coding sequence is TGCGCCAGCAGTGAGGGCGGCACAGATACGCAGTATTTT. The V call is TRBV5-1, the J call TRBJ2-3; maybe TRBD2 (5 bases). The CDR3 totals 13 residues. Trimming cost V 5 bases and J 1 base, with 8 bases left between them. CDR1 is SGHRS, CDR2 YFSETQ, per germline. The complete variable domain, with remaining parts taken from reference TRBV5-1 and TRBJ2-3, reads KAGVTQTPRYLIKTRGQQVTLSCSPISGHRSVSWYQQTPGQGLQFLFEYFSETQRNKGNFPGRFSGRQFSNSRSEMNVSTLELGDSALYLCASSEGGTDTQYFGPGTRLTVL.

CDR3 sequence (DNA): TGCGCCAGCAGCCAAGCGGGTGCGGGACAAGAGACCCAGTACTTC. Its translation is CASSQAGAGQETQYF. The J gene is TRBJ2-5, the V gene TRBV4-3; D is perhaps TRBD2 (6 bases). Trimming left V 1 base short and J 2 bases short, with 11 bases between. The CDR3 covers 15 residues. CDR1 and CDR2 (germline): LGHNA, YSLEER.

This clonotype was observed many times. This chain links TRBV7-2 with TRBJ2-1; 10 bases fit TRBD1. The CDR3 loop spans 15 amino acids. V was pared by 6 bases and J by 5 bases, with 7 bases of the junction left unmatched. Germline V gene sequence: CDR1 SGHTA, CDR2 FQGNSA. CDR3 loop: CASSLRTGGHNEQFF. CDR3 nucleotide sequence: TGTGCCAGCAGTCTTAGGACAGGGGGACACAATGAGCAGTTCTTC.

This clonotype was counted between two and nine times. The rearrangement uses TRBV11-1 and TRBJ2-2, with 8 bases lining up with TRBD2. CDR3 length equals 18 residues. Germline values: CDR1 SGHAT, CDR2 FQDESV (reference sequence). V was pared by 4 bases and J by 0 bases, with 10 bases of the junction left unmatched. CDR3 nucleotide sequence: TGTGCCAGCAGCTCCCGGCAGGGACTAGACGCGAACACCGGGGAGCTGTTTTTT. Amino acids: CASSSRQGLDANTGELFF.